This T cell receptor beta chain was sequenced in a study of regulatory T cells in long-lasting Graves disease. Specified time point: persistent/refractory GD, antithyroid drugs over 5 years with positive TRAb. PBMC RNA was the source of the TCR library. The CDR3 is 13 residues long. The V and J ends lost 5 bases and 5 bases respectively, with 8 bases between them. Germline assignment: CDR1 KGHDR and CDR2 SFDVKD. To make TCR beta libraries, researchers used iRepertoire HTBI primers and Arm-PCR of CDR3 regions. TCRdb re-analysed the multiplex PCR reads in MiXCR, keeping a single row per CDR3 protein. The repertoire holds about 660,000 distinct CDR3 sequences, with 30% as singletons.

The sequences come from peripheral blood mononuclear cells (PBMCs), collected when the disease was refractory, from a patient treated with antithyroid drugs. The V and J genes are TRBV24-1 and TRBJ2-2; a weak D match, TRBD2 (5 bases). The receptor was derived from a female donor with Graves disease. CDR3 sequence (DNA): TGTGCCACCAGTGCGGGCGGGACCGGGGAGCTGTTTTTT. Amino acid sequence: CATSAGGTGELFF.